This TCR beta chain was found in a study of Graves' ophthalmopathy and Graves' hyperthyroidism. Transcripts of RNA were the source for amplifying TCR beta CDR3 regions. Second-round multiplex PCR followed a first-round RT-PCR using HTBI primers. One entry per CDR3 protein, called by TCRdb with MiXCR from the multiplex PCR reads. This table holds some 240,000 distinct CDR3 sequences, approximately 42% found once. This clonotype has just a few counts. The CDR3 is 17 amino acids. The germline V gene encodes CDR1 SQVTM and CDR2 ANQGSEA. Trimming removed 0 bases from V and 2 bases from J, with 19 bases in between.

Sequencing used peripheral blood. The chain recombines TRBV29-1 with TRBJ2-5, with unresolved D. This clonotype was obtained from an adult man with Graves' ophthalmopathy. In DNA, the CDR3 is TGCAGCGTTGAAGAAATATATCGAGTCCGGATACAAGAGACCCAGTACTTC. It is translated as CSVEEIYRVRIQETQYF.